Described below is a single T cell receptor beta chain sequence and its context. It has no known antigen specificity. No much larger clone is present one base from it, and per-base qualities are unavailable. Sequences SGHAT (CDR1) and FQNNGV (CDR2) are obtained from the germline V gene. V is cut back by 4 bases and J by 6 bases, with 9 bases in the junction unmatched. Counted from cysteine to phenylalanine, this CDR3 has 16 amino acids. Here the CDR3 DNA is all that survives: 48 bases in frame from base 1. Libraries were prepared through the immunoSEQ multiplex PCR assay. Here the immuneACCESS table is served through TCRdb, limited to in-frame sequences with V and J called. Missing clones are a known gap in these copies; in checked studies unresolved V genes cover under half, and the rest lacks a known reason. A total of 50,000 or so clones appear in this sample, roughly nine tenths of them only once. The ten largest make up roughly 0.36% of the sample.

The data were obtained in a study of T cell changes during pregnancy in multiple sclerosis (dated by TCRdb to the late 2010s). Study-wide context: The study examined how the T cell repertoire changed over the course of pregnancy in women with multiple sclerosis.

The receptor was derived from a female donor with multiple sclerosis, enrolled in a pregnancy study. This specimen was CD4+ T cells from peripheral blood mononuclear cells, taken before pregnancy. The V gene is TRBV11-2 and the J gene is TRBJ2-2, with 9 bases in between that match TRBD1. The nucleotides are TGTGCCAGCAGCTCAGGATTACAGGGGGCGCCCGGGGAGCTGTTTTTT. This yields the protein CASSSGLQGAPGELFF.